These 8 T cell receptor beta chains were all obtained from the same sample, sequenced in a study of blood T cells in healthy people across ages (dated by TCRdb to the mid-2010s). The library was generated by 5' RACE. Reads for this sample came from an Illumina HiSeq 2500. A second 7 to 11 cycle PCR used a sample-barcoded 5' primer and a J-beta primer mix. TCRdb reprocessing: public reads trimmed at Q25 with fastp, clones called with MiXCR, in-frame beta chains kept. Each entry is one CDR3 protein sequence, shown with its most common DNA and genes. Here the sample has approximately 580,000 distinct CDR3 sequences; under 30% occur a single time. The ten largest clones add up to around 10% of the sample. These data were likewise used in another study, on T cells of mothers and their children.

Sequenced: blood. These receptors were obtained from a boy younger than 18 in good health.

The chain recombines TRBV7-9 with TRBJ2-3; 16 nucleotides match TRBD2. The germline gives CDR1 SEHNR, CDR2 FQNEAQ (reference sequence). The CDR3 spans 18 residues. Trimming at V came to 3 bases and at J to 0 bases, leaving 3 bases not matched to a gene. The CDR3 loop is CASSFGTSGGASTDTQYF. CDR3 DNA sequence: TGTGCCAGCAGCTTTGGGACTAGCGGGGGGGCTAGCACAGATACGCAGTATTTT.

This chain links TRBV11-1 with TRBJ2-2; D is unresolved. Trimming left V 5 bases short and J 6 bases short, with 10 bases between. CDR1 and CDR2 (germline): SGHAT, FQDESV (reference sequence). The CDR3 runs to 13 residues. In nucleotides, the CDR3 is TGTGCCAGCAGCGAAAAATCCGCCGGGGAGCTGTTTTTT. Translation: CASSEKSAGELFF.

This chain joins TRBV29-1 and TRBJ1-2; the match to TRBD1 covers 7 bases. V was pared by 3 bases and J by 6 bases, with 10 bases of the junction left unmatched. This CDR3 has 14 residues. CDR1 is SQVTM and CDR2 is ANQGSEA in the germline V gene. The CDR3 reads CSVDLGRGTDGYTF. The CDR3 DNA reads as TGCAGCGTTGATTTAGGCAGGGGGACGGATGGCTACACCTTC.

The V and J genes are TRBV28 and TRBJ2-1, with 8 bases fitting TRBD2. Gene TRBJ2-7 matches the end of the DNA better, so the J call may be wrong. CDR1 and CDR2 from the germline V gene are MDHEN and SYDVKM. This CDR3 has 14 residues. This chain's CDR3 is CASSFLTSGYEQYF. In nucleotides, the CDR3 is TGTGCCAGCAGTTTCCTAACTAGCGGCTACGAGCAGTACTTC.

The V call is TRBV6-5, the J call TRBJ1-3; 10 positions agree with TRBD1. Trimming took 4 bases from V and 0 from J; bases not matched to a gene: 6. Germline V gives CDR1 MNHEY, CDR2 SVGAGI. The CDR3 extends over 17 amino acids. CDR3 nucleotides: TGTGCCAGCAGTTTGGGCCGGACAGGGGGCTCTGGAAACACCATATATTTT. This translates into CASSLGRTGGSGNTIYF.

Ten or more counts support this clonotype. The V call is TRBV29-1, the J call TRBJ1-2, with D possibly being TRBD1 (6 bases). Trimming took 6 bases from V and 3 from J, leaving 11 bases between them. The CDR3 spans 12 residues. Germline values: CDR1 SQVTM, CDR2 ANQGSEA. The CDR3 nucleotides are TGCAGCGTGGCCAGGACAGACTATGGCTACACCTTC. It encodes CSVARTDYGYTF.

This clonotype was seen a few times. The V call is TRBV10-3, the J call TRBJ1-2, with D tentatively TRBD1 (5 bases). V lost 4 bases and J 2 bases, leaving 8 bases between the germline ends. The CDR3 covers 13 residues. In germline, CDR1 is ENHRY, CDR2 SYGVKD. Here the CDR3 DNA reads TGTGCCATCAGTGGGGACGGGAACTATGGCTACACCTTC. Translated: CAISGDGNYGYTF.

There are a few counts of this clonotype. The rearrangement joins TRBV28 to TRBJ1-1; weak D call: TRBD1 (6 bases). The germline gives CDR1 MDHEN, CDR2 SYDVKM. Trimming left V 8 bases short and J 2 bases short, with 15 bases between. The CDR3 loop spans 14 amino acids. CDR3 nucleotides: TGTGCCAGCGTTGGCCCAGGGGCCAACACTGAAGCTTTCTTT. Translating it yields CASVGPGANTEAFF.